The 17 T cell receptor beta chains listed next were all sequenced from one sample in a study of CD8+CD57+ T cells in acquired aplastic anemia. Profiles of TCR beta VDJ and CDR3 were generated from a genomic DNA template. TCRdb used MiXCR to reprocess the reads, holding one entry per CDR3 protein. The sample carries roughly 260,000 distinct CDR3 sequences, 40% to 50% recorded once. Sequencing involved patients with CD8+CD57+ cell expansion previously shown by flow cytometry. The sample was sorted CD4+, CD8+, or CD8+CD57+ T cells (not recorded which) from PBMCs. Receptors were obtained from a human donor with aplastic anemia.

The chain couples TRBV2 to TRBJ2-2, with D possibly being TRBD2 (6 bases). The CDR3 contains 12 residues. CDR1 and CDR2 (germline): SNHLY, FYNNEI. Between the trimmed V and J ends, which lost 7 bases and 6 bases, there was a span of 9 bases. This chain's CDR3 is CASIGGAGELFF. The CDR3 coding sequence is TGTGCCAGCATCGGGGGTGCCGGGGAGCTGTTTTTT. Drawing the rest from reference TRBV2 and TRBJ2-2, the complete variable domain is EPEVTQTPSHQVTQMGQEVILRCVPISNHLYFYWYRQILGQKVEFLVSFYNNEISEKSEIFDDQFSVERPDGSNFTLKIRSTKLEDSAMYFCASIGGAGELFFGEGSRLTVL.

There are many counts of this clonotype. This rearrangement joins TRBV7-3 to TRBJ2-1; 9 nucleotides agree with TRBD2. This CDR3 comprises 16 residues. The V gene's germline CDR1 is SGHTA and CDR2 FQGTGA. V trimming: 1 base; J trimming: 1 base; junction bases outside the gene matches: 2. The CDR3 DNA reads as TGTGCCAGCAGCTTAAGCGGGAGGGCGTCCTACAATGAGCAGTTCTTC. This codes for CASSLSGRASYNEQFF.

This clonotype was seen repeatedly, ten times or more. V gene TRBV5-6 combines with J gene TRBJ1-5; no clear D. This CDR3 has 14 amino acids. Trimming removed 0 bases at V and 4 bases at J, with 8 bases between. Germline V gives CDR1 SGHDT, CDR2 YYEEEE. The CDR3 here is CASSLEGYNQPQHF. The CDR3 DNA sequence: TGTGCCAGCAGCTTGGAAGGGTATAATCAGCCCCAGCATTTT.

This clonotype has at least ten counts. This chain connects TRBV28 to TRBJ2-5, with D uncertain. Trimming left V 6 bases short and J 4 bases short, with 15 bases between. The CDR3 has 14 amino acids. The germline gives CDR1 MDHEN, CDR2 SYDVKM. CDR3 nucleotide sequence: TGTGCCAGCAGGTACCGCAACTATCGAGAGACCCAGTACTTC. This translates into CASRYRNYRETQYF.

Concerning this clonotype itself: Compared with germline, one end of the junction differs, possibly owing to a read error. The V and J genes are TRBV10-3 and TRBJ1-2, with 8 nucleotides matching TRBD1. Germline V lookup: CDR1 ENHRY, CDR2 SYGVKD. CDR3 length: 18 residues. CDR3 in amino acids: CASSYSVGPGQAAGGYTF. CDR3 in DNA: TGTGCCAGCAGTTACTCGGTCGGGCCGGGACAGGCGGCTGGTGGCTACACCTTC.

In regard to this clonotype: A read error may be the cause here, since a much bigger clone is one base away. This chain links TRBV11-2 with TRBJ1-2; D might be TRBD1 (5 bases). This CDR3 region has 15 residues. From germline, CDR1 is SGHAT and CDR2 FQNNGV. For the CDR3, the DNA is TGTGTCAGCAGCTTAGATCAGGGTCCTAACTATGGCTACACCTTC. Translating gives CVSSLDQGPNYGYTF.

V and J are TRBV29-1 and TRBJ1-2, with TRBD1 identical over 7 bases. Trimming at V came to 6 bases and at J to 5 bases, leaving 6 bases not matched to a gene. Germline assignment: CDR1 SQVTM and CDR2 ANQGSEA. The CDR3 length is 12 residues. The CDR3 DNA sequence: TGCAGCGTGGAGACAGGGTCATATGGCTACACCTTC. Protein sequence: CSVETGSYGYTF.

The chain recombines TRBV4-3 with TRBJ1-6; D uncertain. The CDR3 sequence is 16 residues long. Germline lookup yields CDR1 LGHNA and CDR2 YSLEER. Trimming cost V 0 bases and J 10 bases, with 16 bases left between them. CDR3 protein: CASSQDFGVSNSPLHF. DNA for the CDR3: TGCGCCAGCAGCCAAGACTTCGGGGTTTCTAACTCACCCCTCCACTTT.

This clonotype showed up many times. V gene TRBV27 combines with J gene TRBJ1-6; D ambiguous. CDR3 length: 13 amino acids. CDR1 and CDR2 (germline): MNHEY, SMNVEV (reference sequence). V was cut by 5 bases and J by 12 bases, with 14 bases left in between. CDR3 sequence: CASSLRPARPLHF. CDR3 DNA sequence: TGTGCCAGCAGTCTCCGCCCAGCCCGACCCCTCCACTTT.

The chain carries TRBV29-1 and TRBJ1-1, with D unclear. The germline gives CDR1 SQVTM, CDR2 ANQGSEA. The CDR3 has 15 amino acids. Trimming shortened V by 1 base and J by 0 bases, and 12 bases separated the two germline ends. The CDR3 DNA reads TGCAGCGTTGAAGTAGGTGGCAGTATGAACACTGAAGCTTTCTTT. This sequence encodes CSVEVGGSMNTEAFF.

The chain employs TRBV27 and TRBJ2-1; TRBD1 aligns across 9 bases. The V and J ends lost 7 bases and 10 bases, in that order; junction bases with no gene match: 5. This CDR3 spans 12 amino acids. CDR1 is MNHEY, CDR2 SMNVEV, per germline (reference sequence). The CDR3: CASMTGGWEQFF. Written as DNA, the CDR3 is TGTGCCAGCATGACAGGGGGTTGGGAGCAGTTCTTC.

This clonotype was found many times. V is TRBV10-3 and J is TRBJ2-1, with D possibly matching TRBD2 (6 bases). V was clipped by 6 bases and J by 0 bases, with 24 bases between them. This CDR3 contains 19 residues. The V gene's germline CDR1 is ENHRY and CDR2 SYGVKD. CDR3 DNA: TGTGCCATCAGGAGGCCCGAAGCTGGCGGGGCCCTCTCCTACAATGAGCAGTTCTTC. The encoded protein is CAIRRPEAGGALSYNEQFF.

To note about this clonotype: This may stem from a read error, because a much larger clone lies one nucleotide away. The chain has TRBV5-6 and TRBJ1-1, with D possibly matching TRBD1 (5 bases). Germline V CDR1 and CDR2: SGHDT, YYEEEE. The CDR3 totals 14 residues. In DNA form, the CDR3 reads TGTGCCAGCAGCCCGGACACGGTGAACACTGGAGCTTTCTTT. The encoded protein is CASSPDTVNTGAFF.

This chain links TRBV9 with TRBJ2-7, with D unresolved. From germline, CDR1 is SGDLS and CDR2 YYNGEE. The CDR3 runs to 13 residues. The V end lost 4 bases, the J end lost 4 bases, and 12 bases lay between the germline ends. The CDR3 sequence: CASSPEPNYEQYF. The CDR3 bases are TGTGCCAGCAGCCCGGAACCTAATTACGAGCAGTACTTC.

This clonotype was counted at least ten times. The rearrangement uses TRBV5-1 and TRBJ1-5; D is ambiguous. V lost 4 bases and J 5 bases, leaving 4 bases between the germline ends. Germline CDR1 SGHRS, CDR2 YFSETQ. This CDR3 comprises 11 residues. The CDR3 sequence is CASSEDQPQHF. As DNA, the CDR3 is TGCGCCAGCAGCGAGGATCAGCCCCAGCATTTT.

The V and J genes are TRBV19 and TRBJ1-5, with TRBD1 matching over 12 bases. The CDR3 is made up of 18 amino acids. Per the germline V gene, CDR1 is LNHDA and CDR2 is SQIVND (reference sequence). V lost 3 bases to trimming and J lost 1 base; unmatched junction nucleotides: 7. In nucleotides, the CDR3 is TGTGCCAGTAGTATTAGGGGACAGGGGGCTATAAGCAATCAGCCCCAGCATTTT. Protein: CASSIRGQGAISNQPQHF.

This clonotype was recorded many times. This chain joins TRBV6-5 and TRBJ1-2; D gene ambiguous. Trimming removed 8 bases from V and 4 bases from J, with 11 bases in between. Looked up from germline, CDR1 is MNHEY and CDR2 is SVGAGI. The CDR3 contains 12 residues. The CDR3 reads CASSDPSYGYTF. The CDR3 DNA reads TGTGCCAGCTCGGATCCTAGCTATGGCTACACCTTC.